The present T cell receptor beta chain was sequenced within a study of OX40 agonist ivuxolimab in advanced cancers. Background on the study: Of the participants, under 50% had some prior anti-PD-1, anti-PD-L1 or anti-CTLA-4 therapy, which was allowed. Study-level points and caveats: Blood T cells, both CD4+ and CD8+, expanded clonally by week 6 at 0.1 to 3.0 mg/kg.

Germline values: CDR1 KGHSH, CDR2 LQKENI. The V gene end was trimmed by 0 bases and the J gene end by 7 bases; junction bases not matched to a gene: 9. The CDR3 has 17 amino acids. Only in-frame clones appear in the TCRdb table, and some are missing; sequencing was by immunoSEQ multiplex PCR. The sample records more than 60,000 clones, over 80% being singletons. Regarding this clone: The antigen is not known.

The receptor was isolated from an adult with an advanced solid tumor such as melanoma, head and neck, liver or kidney cancer. This chain connects TRBV18 to TRBJ2-1; 10 bases line up with TRBD2. Specimen: CD4+ or CD8+ T cells sorted from blood, collected in a trial of the OX40 agonist ivuxolimab. CDR3 nucleotides: TGTGCCAGCTCACCACCGGGAGCCAGCGGGGGGGCAAATGAGCAGTTCTTC. Encoded protein: CASSPPGASGGANEQFF.